The 20 T cell receptor beta chains below all came from one sample that was sequenced in a study of blood T cell repertoires in COVID-19. Assay: immunoSEQ multiplex PCR; the TCRdb copy retains only in-frame clones and omits some. This table has approximately 250,000 clones, almost 85% appearing once. The specimen sequenced was PBMCs or T cells enriched from blood (not recorded which). The receptors were gathered from a man aged 40-50 years who had recovered from COVID-19.

Regarding this clone: Compared with germline, one end of the junction differs, possibly owing to a read error. J is TRBJ1-5 and V is TRBV2; no clear D gene. The CDR3 spans 13 residues. Germline V gene sequence: CDR1 SNHLY, CDR2 FYNNEI. The CDR3 spells CASSVESNRPQHF. Here the CDR3 DNA reads TGTGCCAGCAGTGTGGAGAGCAATCGGCCCCAGCATTTT.

The gene calls are TRBV5-1 and TRBJ1-1; the match to TRBD1 covers 7 bases. This CDR3 contains 15 residues. The junction had 20 bases not matched to a gene; V was cut back by 7 bases and J by 11 bases. Germline V lookup: CDR1 SGHRS, CDR2 YFSETQ. The CDR3 DNA sequence: TGCGCCAGCCGGGAGATTGCGGGACAGATATCTGGGGCTTTCTTT. Amino acid sequence: CASREIAGQISGAFF.

The chain combines TRBV2 with TRBJ2-4; TRBD1 agrees at 8 bases. The CDR3 is 14 amino acids. The V segment lost 6 bases and the J segment 9 bases; nucleotides outside the gene matches: 10. The germline V gene encodes CDR1 SNHLY and CDR2 FYNNEI. The CDR3 DNA follows: TGTGCCAGCAGCGCCAAGTGGGGACAGGCCATTCAGTACTTC. Its translation: CASSAKWGQAIQYF.

This chain joins TRBV5-1 and TRBJ1-1; 8 bases are a match to TRBD1. CDR1 is SGHRS, CDR2 YFSETQ, per germline. V gave up 0 bases and J gave up 3 bases; unmatched junction bases: 16. CDR3 length: 19 residues. The CDR3 loop is CASSLADRTGRFRDTEAFF. CDR3 DNA sequence: TGCGCCAGCAGCTTGGCAGATAGGACAGGGAGGTTTCGGGACACTGAAGCTTTCTTT.

The V call is TRBV6-2 or TRBV6-3, the J call TRBJ2-7, with 10 bases that match TRBD1. Germline CDR1 reads MNHEY; CDR2 reads SVGEGT. Trimming took 6 bases from V and 6 from J; bases not matched to a gene: 11. The CDR3 length is 15 residues. The CDR3 region is CASSPTWTGGGEQYF. The CDR3 DNA is TGTGCCAGCAGCCCGACCTGGACAGGGGGGGGCGAGCAGTACTTC.

This sequence joins TRBV7-6 and TRBJ1-2; the match to TRBD1 covers 7 bases. This CDR3 has 13 amino acids. V lost 5 bases, J lost 2 bases, and 2 bases stayed unmatched. Germline CDR1 reads SGHVS; CDR2 reads FNYEAQ. CDR3 sequence: CASSLQGNYGYTF. The CDR3 coding sequence is TGTGCCAGCAGCCTACAGGGGAACTATGGCTACACCTTC.

The chain joins TRBV9 to TRBJ2-5, with a weak D call TRBD2 (6 bases). The V gene lost 1 base and the J gene lost 1 base, with 11 bases spanning the gap. Germline CDR1 reads SGDLS; CDR2 reads YYNGEE. The CDR3 extends over 15 amino acids. CDR3 DNA: TGTGCCAGCAGCGTAAGTAGCGGTATCCAAGAGACCCAGTACTTC. The encoded protein is CASSVSSGIQETQYF.

CDR3 residues: CASSDVSGGANTQYF. In DNA form, the CDR3 reads TGTGCCAGCAGTGACGTTAGCGGGGGGGCGAATACGCAGTATTTT. The V gene is TRBV6-1, the J gene TRBJ2-3; 11 bases match TRBD2. The CDR3 length is 15 residues. From germline, CDR1 is MNHNS and CDR2 SASEGT. With 3 bases clipped from V and 7 bases from J, the junction kept 6 bases outside the gene matches.

The J gene is TRBJ1-4, the V gene TRBV6-5; 8 bases align to TRBD1. The V segment lost 6 bases and the J segment 6 bases; nucleotides outside the gene matches: 9. Germline V gene data show CDR1 as MNHEY and CDR2 as SVGAGI. This CDR3 comprises 15 residues. Here the CDR3 reads CASSRSETGDEKLFF. CDR3 DNA: TGTGCCAGCAGCCGATCCGAGACAGGGGATGAAAAACTGTTTTTT.

The genes are TRBV5-5 and TRBJ2-7; no firm D call. This CDR3 contains 12 residues. Germline-derived CDR1 and CDR2 are SGHKS and YYEKEE (reference sequence). V was shortened by 2 bases and J by 4 bases, with 7 bases between the two germline ends. CDR3 nucleotide sequence: TGTGCCAGCAGCTTCTCGGGTTACGAGCAGTACTTC. Its translation is CASSFSGYEQYF.

The chain joins TRBV28 to TRBJ2-7; tentative D call: TRBD1 (6 bases). Germline V gene lookup returns CDR1 MDHEN and CDR2 SYDVKM. Trimming left V 2 bases short and J 2 bases short, with 10 bases between. The CDR3 covers 14 residues. The CDR3 protein is CASSLRGFTYEQYF. The CDR3 region has the DNA TGTGCCAGCAGTTTAAGGGGGTTCACCTACGAGCAGTACTTC. Combining the CDR3 with reference TRBV28 and TRBJ2-7 gives the whole variable domain DVKVTQSSRYLVKRTGEKVFLECVQDMDHENMFWYRQDPGLGLRLIYFSYDVKMKEKGDIPEGYSVSREKKERFSLILESASTNQTSMYLCASSLRGFTYEQYFGPGTRLTVT.

The chain employs TRBV4-3 and TRBJ1-2; D uncertain. This CDR3 is built from 15 residues. The germline CDR1 and CDR2 sequences are LGHNA and YSLEER. V gave up 1 base and J gave up 4 bases, with 13 bases separating them. CDR3 residues: CASSQGGGISYGYTF. DNA of the CDR3: TGCGCCAGCAGCCAAGGCGGAGGGATCTCCTATGGCTACACCTTC.

This clone turned up a few times. This chain connects TRBV28 to TRBJ1-1; the D gene is possibly TRBD1 (5 bases). Germline loops: CDR1 MDHEN, CDR2 SYDVKM. V gave up 7 bases and J gave up 6 bases, with 21 bases separating them. This CDR3 has 15 amino acids. The CDR3 DNA follows: TGTGCCAGCATCGCTTCAGGACACCTTATGTCTGAAGCTTTCTTT. This encodes CASIASGHLMSEAFF.

V usage is TRBV25-1 and J usage is TRBJ1-1, with unresolved D. The CDR3 is made up of 15 amino acids. The ends were cut back, 1 base at V and 0 bases at J, with 9 bases in the middle. Per germline, CDR1 MGHDK and CDR2 SYGVNS. The CDR3 sequence is CASSESVTMNTEAFF. Written as DNA, the CDR3 is TGTGCCAGCAGTGAATCGGTGACAATGAACACTGAAGCTTTCTTT.

V and J are TRBV7-9 and TRBJ2-1; perhaps TRBD2 as D (6 bases). V was pared by 5 bases and J by 7 bases, with 15 bases between. Germline V gene data show CDR1 as SEHNR and CDR2 as FQNEAQ (reference sequence). The CDR3 extends over 14 amino acids. CDR3 residues: CASSTTGRGNEQFF. CDR3 nucleotides: TGTGCCAGCAGCACAACCGGGCGGGGTAATGAGCAGTTCTTC.

The genes are TRBV18 and TRBJ1-5, with D possibly being TRBD1 (5 bases). This CDR3 spans 13 amino acids. The germline gives CDR1 KGHSH, CDR2 LQKENI. V was trimmed by 3 bases and J by 5 bases, leaving 8 bases between them. The CDR3: CASSPEGHQPQHF. The CDR3 DNA is TGTGCCAGCTCACCGGAGGGGCATCAGCCCCAGCATTTT.

The rearrangement joins TRBV7-9 to TRBJ1-1; TRBD1 might be the D (6 bases). CDR1 and CDR2 (germline): SEHNR, FQNEAQ (reference sequence). Trimming cost V 6 bases and J 3 bases, with 17 bases left between them. This CDR3 region has 15 residues. In nucleotides, the CDR3 is TGTGCCAGCAGTAGTACACGTGGGGGCGACACTGAAGCTTTCTTT. It encodes CASSSTRGGDTEAFF. The variable domain in full, with the rest retrieved from reference TRBV7-9 and TRBJ1-1, is DTGVSQNPRHKITKRGQNVTFRCDPISEHNRLYWYRQTLGQGPEFLTYFQNEAQLEKSRLLSDRFSAERPKGSFSTLEIQRTEQGDSAMYLCASSSTRGGDTEAFFGQGTRLTVV.

The chain links TRBV10-3 to TRBJ1-3, with no clear D. The CDR3 totals 12 residues. The ends were cut back, 10 bases at V and 0 bases at J, with 7 bases in the middle. From germline, CDR1 is ENHRY and CDR2 SYGVKD. The CDR3 coding sequence is TGTGCCACAGGAAGCTCTGGAAACACCATATATTTT. This sequence encodes CATGSSGNTIYF.

The J gene is TRBJ2-2, the V gene TRBV2; D is perhaps TRBD2 (6 bases). The CDR3 is 14 residues long. V gave up 6 bases and J gave up 7 bases, with 15 bases separating them. Germline V CDR1 and CDR2: SNHLY, FYNNEI. The CDR3 bases are TGTGCCAGCAGGCGGGACCTGGGTAACGGGGAGCTGTTTTTT. Protein product: CASRRDLGNGELFF.

The rearrangement links TRBV7-6 to TRBJ1-3; D is ambiguous. Trimming took off 1 base at V and 3 bases at J, with 4 bases between the two ends. This CDR3 is 13 amino acids long. Germline CDR1 SGHVS, CDR2 FNYEAQ. The CDR3 bases are TGTGCCAGCAGCTTAGGCGTTGGAAACACCATATATTTT. As protein: CASSLGVGNTIYF.